This T cell receptor (beta chain) was recorded in a study of monozygotic twins with inflammatory bowel disease. Total RNA amounting to roughly 3.5 ug went into each TCR library. For each CDR3 protein, TCRdb gives one entry from its re-call of the 5' RACE reads, without DNA. The sample table includes approximately 400,000 distinct CDR3 sequences. The length of the CDR3 is 13 residues. The study's findings and limits: IBD patients had lower TCRbeta diversity (inverse Simpson) than healthy co-twins.

Points on this clonotype: The antigen remains unidentified.

The source is a human donor with ulcerative colitis or Crohn's disease, or a healthy co-twin of an affected twin (not recorded which). This chain joins TRBV12-3 or TRBV12-4 and TRBJ2-2; TCRdb designates TRBD1, a call that cannot be tested without DNA. The sample was blood. CDR3 protein: CASSRGESGELFF.